Following are 19 T cell receptor beta chains from one sample sequenced in a study of T cell responses to AZD1222 COVID-19 vaccine. Here immunoSEQ multiplex PCR was the method, and the copy in TCRdb shows in-frame clones only, minus some. There are under 95,000 clones in the sample; 80% to 90% occur only once, and 10% lies in the top ten. Source: peripheral blood, taken 28 days after the second AZD1222 dose. These receptors all come from an adult who received the AZD1222 COVID-19 vaccine.

The chain couples TRBV5-5 to TRBJ2-2; 10 bases map to TRBD1. After removal of 7 bases from V and 4 bases from J, the junction contained 7 bases not matched to a gene. The CDR3 has 15 amino acids. Per the germline V gene, CDR1 is SGHKS and CDR2 is YYEKEE (reference sequence). The CDR3 region has the DNA TGTGCCAGCGTTGGGGACAGGGGCCTCACCGGGGAGCTGTTTTTT. Protein product: CASVGDRGLTGELFF. The whole variable domain, remainder taken from reference TRBV5-5 and TRBJ2-2, is DAGVTQSPTHLIKTRGQQVTLRCSPISGHKSVSWYQQVLGQGPQFIFQYYEKEERGRGNFPDRFSARQFPNYSSELNVNALLLGDSALYLCASVGDRGLTGELFFGEGSRLTVL.

The chain uses TRBV6-4 and TRBJ2-2; D not resolved. Germline CDR1 MRHNA, CDR2 SNTAGT. The CDR3 sequence is 14 residues long. Trimming stripped 5 bases from V and 2 bases from J, with 9 bases between. CDR3 sequence (DNA): TGTGCCAGCAGTACACAGTATAACACCGGGGAGCTGTTTTTT. Its protein is CASSTQYNTGELFF.

This rearrangement joins TRBV29-1 to TRBJ2-3, with 9 bases matching TRBD1. This CDR3 contains 14 residues. Trimming at V came to 3 bases and at J to 4 bases, leaving 5 bases not matched to a gene. CDR1 and CDR2 from the germline V gene are SQVTM and ANQGSEA. The CDR3 region has the DNA TGCAGCGTTGATGGGACAGGGATATCAGATACGCAGTATTTT. Its protein product is CSVDGTGISDTQYF.

The chain uses TRBV28 and TRBJ1-5; D possibly corresponds to TRBD1 (5 bases). V was clipped by 2 bases and J by 1 base, with 12 bases between them. CDR3 length equals 16 residues. Germline-derived CDR1 and CDR2 are MDHEN and SYDVKM. CDR3 nucleotide sequence: TGTGCCAGCAGTTTAGGGCAGGGTATGAGCAATCAGCCCCAGCATTTT. Translated: CASSLGQGMSNQPQHF. The whole variable domain, remainder taken from reference TRBV28 and TRBJ1-5, is DVKVTQSSRYLVKRTGEKVFLECVQDMDHENMFWYRQDPGLGLRLIYFSYDVKMKEKGDIPEGYSVSREKKERFSLILESASTNQTSMYLCASSLGQGMSNQPQHFGDGTRLSIL.

The gene calls are TRBV19 and TRBJ1-2; tentatively, D is TRBD1 (6 bases). Trimming took off 5 bases at V and 8 bases at J, with 18 bases between the two ends. The CDR3 has 14 residues. CDR1 is LNHDA and CDR2 is SQIVND in the germline V gene (reference sequence). The chain's CDR3 is CASSPNRAGLGYTF. The DNA of the CDR3 is TGTGCCAGTAGTCCCAACAGGGCCGGGCTAGGCTACACCTTC.

The chain couples TRBV27 to TRBJ2-7; 9 bases align to TRBD1. V was clipped by 11 bases and J by 6 bases; unmatched bases: 8. The CDR3 loop spans 12 amino acids. CDR1 is MNHEY, CDR2 SMNVEV, per germline (reference sequence). CDR3 sequence (DNA): TGTGCCGGGGCTCGGACAGGGGTCGAGCAGTACTTC. Protein product: CAGARTGVEQYF.

A few counts support this clone. The chain combines TRBV2 with TRBJ2-1; 9 nucleotides match TRBD2. Germline loops: CDR1 SNHLY, CDR2 FYNNEI. This CDR3 has 14 residues. The trim removed 7 bases at V and 8 bases at J, leaving 9 bases unmatched. The CDR3 region is CASNMGLAFHEQFF. The CDR3 DNA follows: TGTGCCAGCAATATGGGACTAGCTTTCCATGAGCAGTTCTTC.

This chain connects TRBV10-3 to TRBJ2-1; a possible D gene is TRBD2 (6 bases). The CDR3 runs 17 residues. Trimming stripped 0 bases from V and 7 bases from J, with 19 bases between. Germline CDR1 ENHRY, CDR2 SYGVKD. Written as DNA, the CDR3 is TGTGCCATCAGTGAGTCGCCCGGCGGGGCCACCAGTAATGAGCAGTTCTTC. Amino acid sequence: CAISESPGGATSNEQFF.

The J gene is TRBJ1-5, the V gene TRBV21-1. TRBV21-1 is an annotated pseudogene. The CDR3 consists of 11 residues. CDR3: CASNTPQPQHF. The DNA for the CDR3 is TGTGCCAGCAATACCCCCCAGCCCCAGCATTTT.

The V and J genes are TRBV28 and TRBJ2-3; 8 bases line up with TRBD2. CDR1 MDHEN and CDR2 SYDVKM come from the germline V gene. This CDR3 has 16 residues. J was trimmed by 2 bases and V by 3 bases; bases with no gene match: 7. CDR3 region: CASSFSAGDNTDTQYF. CDR3 nucleotide sequence: TGTGCCAGCAGTTTCTCAGCGGGGGACAACACAGATACGCAGTATTTT. The variable domain in full, completed from reference TRBV28 and TRBJ2-3, reads DVKVTQSSRYLVKRTGEKVFLECVQDMDHENMFWYRQDPGLGLRLIYFSYDVKMKEKGDIPEGYSVSREKKERFSLILESASTNQTSMYLCASSFSAGDNTDTQYFGPGTRLTVL.

The genes are TRBV3-1 (or the pseudogene TRBV3-2) and TRBJ1-2, with D possibly matching TRBD1 (5 bases). The V gene's germline CDR1 is LGHDT and CDR2 YNNKEL (reference sequence). The CDR3 sequence is 14 residues long. Trimming removed 1 base from V and 6 bases from J, with 12 bases in between. The CDR3 DNA is TGTGCCAGCAGCCAAGGGGGGGAGGCAGATGGCTACACCTTC. This codes for CASSQGGEADGYTF.

The CDR3 DNA follows: TGTGCCAGCAGTTTCCGGGAAGGGCGCCCCCGGAGCACTGAAGCTTTCTTT. This gives the protein CASSFREGRPRSTEAFF. The chain joins TRBV28 to TRBJ1-1; D is ambiguous. V lost 3 bases, J lost 4 bases, and 21 bases lay in between. Germline assignment: CDR1 MDHEN and CDR2 SYDVKM. The CDR3 runs 17 residues.

The sample holds one count of this clone. The CDR3 is CAIASGTASYEQYF. CDR3 nucleotide sequence: TGTGCCATCGCTTCCGGGACAGCTTCCTACGAGCAGTACTTC. The chain combines TRBV10-3 with TRBJ2-7; TRBD1 matches 7 bases. The CDR3 covers 14 residues. J gave up 1 base and V 8 bases, and 8 bases lay outside the gene matches. The V gene's germline CDR1 is ENHRY and CDR2 SYGVKD.

About this clone: Just one base apart from a much larger clone, this may be a read error. This chain connects TRBV6-1 to TRBJ1-5, with D unclear. The CDR3 totals 14 residues. The germline V gene has CDR1 MNHNS and CDR2 SASEGT. V was pared by 2 bases and J by 3 bases, with 8 bases between. CDR3 residues: CASSESGLNQPQHF. CDR3 bases: TGTGCCAGCAGTGAATCTGGGCTCAATCAGCCCCAGCATTTT.

This chain links TRBV2 with TRBJ1-5; no clear D gene. From germline, CDR1 is SNHLY and CDR2 FYNNEI. The V end was cut by 2 bases, the J end by 4 bases, with 12 bases between. This CDR3 is built from 15 residues. CDR3 residues: CASSETGDTNQPQHF. Written as DNA, the CDR3 is TGTGCCAGCAGTGAAACGGGAGACACTAATCAGCCCCAGCATTTT.

The chain combines TRBV19 with TRBJ1-2, with 8 positions matching TRBD1. The germline V gene encodes CDR1 LNHDA and CDR2 SQIVND (reference sequence). V shed 6 bases, J shed 1 base, and the junction held 7 bases outside the gene matches. The length of the CDR3 is 15 residues. In DNA form, the CDR3 reads TGTGCCAGTAGCACCCCGGGACAGGATAACTATGGCTACACCTTC. Its translation: CASSTPGQDNYGYTF.

This clone appeared a single time. V and J are TRBV2 and TRBJ1-1; D unclear. V lost 5 bases, J lost 5 bases, and 18 bases lay in between. This CDR3 region has 15 residues. CDR1 is SNHLY and CDR2 is FYNNEI in the germline V gene. CDR3 sequence (DNA): TGTGCCAGCAGTATTTCCCGGGAGGGAGGGACTGAAGCTTTCTTT. This codes for CASSISREGGTEAFF. Based on the CDR3 plus reference TRBV2 and TRBJ1-1, the full variable domain is EPEVTQTPSHQVTQMGQEVILRCVPISNHLYFYWYRQILGQKVEFLVSFYNNEISEKSEIFDDQFSVERPDGSNFTLKIRSTKLEDSAMYFCASSISREGGTEAFFGQGTRLTVV.

This rearrangement joins TRBV24-1 to TRBJ1-3, with a tentative D call TRBD1 (5 bases). V lost 9 bases, J lost 9 bases, and 17 bases lay in between. This CDR3 spans 13 amino acids. Germline V gene data show CDR1 as KGHDR and CDR2 as SFDVKD. The CDR3 DNA is TGTGCCACCGCCAAGGAGCCCGGGGGCACCATATATTTT. It specifies CATAKEPGGTIYF.

The gene calls are TRBV6-5 and TRBJ2-5, with D perhaps TRBD2 (9 bases). Trimming pared 7 bases from V and 9 bases from J, leaving 21 bases between. CDR1 MNHEY and CDR2 SVGAGI come from the germline V gene. The CDR3 is 14 amino acids. This chain's CDR3 is CASKLGQVAGAQYF. Written as DNA, the CDR3 is TGTGCCAGCAAGTTGGGACAGGTAGCGGGGGCCCAGTACTTC.